This T cell receptor (beta chain) was captured by sequencing in a study of low-dose radiotherapy and immunotherapy resistance in tumors. At the level of the study: It was 1 Gy per fraction every two weeks that Cohort 2 received, adding up to 13 Gy over 26 weeks. Every two weeks patients got nivolumab 240 mg flat dose, plus ipilimumab 1 mg/kg every six weeks, intravenously.

Documented time point: before trial treatment. Low-dose radiotherapy, low-dose cyclophosphamide, aspirin, ipilimumab and nivolumab were all given to the donors. Patients deemed eligible presented with advanced solid tumors lacking tumor-infiltrating lymphocytes. The CDR3 is 15 amino acids. Germline V CDR1 and CDR2: LGHNA, YNFKEQ. V was shortened by 0 bases and J by 4 bases, with 12 bases between the two germline ends. In its sample, this clonotype was seen many times. Gene-specific TRAV and TRBV primers were used for first-strand cDNA, covering alpha and beta chains. TCRs underwent roughly 19 PCR cycles of amplification with a constant-region primer and V-primer adapter. TCRdb re-called the reads through MiXCR, storing one row per CDR3 protein. Of 80,000 to 95,000 distinct CDR3 sequences listed, around 9.2% were seen once; the top ten hold about 1%.

The material sequenced was PBMCs, taken before treatment. The receptor's source is a male donor with prostate cancer. V and J are TRBV4-2 and TRBJ2-5; either TRBD1 or TRBD2 may fit D (6 bases each). Written as DNA, the CDR3 is TGTGCCAGCAGCCAAGAATTCTGGGGGGCAGAGACCCAGTACTTC. Translating gives CASSQEFWGAETQYF.